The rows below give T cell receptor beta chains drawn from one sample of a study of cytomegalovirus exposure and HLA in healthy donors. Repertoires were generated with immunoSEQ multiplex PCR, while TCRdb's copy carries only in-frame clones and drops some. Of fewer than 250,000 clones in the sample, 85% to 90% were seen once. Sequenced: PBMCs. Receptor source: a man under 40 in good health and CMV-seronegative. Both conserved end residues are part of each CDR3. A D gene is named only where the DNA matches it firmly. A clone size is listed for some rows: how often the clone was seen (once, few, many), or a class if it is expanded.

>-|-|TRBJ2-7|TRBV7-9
CASSPGVRDEQYF
TGTGCCAGCAGCCCCGGGGTTAGGGACGAGCAGTACTTC
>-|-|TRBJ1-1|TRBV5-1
CASSANGALGAFF
TGCGCCAGCAGCGCAAATGGAGCGCTTGGAGCTTTCTTT
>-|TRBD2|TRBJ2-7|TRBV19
CASSSWGGNNYEQYF
TGTGCCAGTAGTTCGTGGGGGGGTAATAACTACGAGCAGTACTTC
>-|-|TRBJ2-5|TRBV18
CASSPSVQETQYF
TGTGCCAGCTCACCATCAGTTCAAGAGACCCAGTACTTC
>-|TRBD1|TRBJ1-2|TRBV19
CASSAPGTAYGYTF
TGTGCCAGTAGCGCCCCTGGGACAGCCTATGGCTACACCTTC
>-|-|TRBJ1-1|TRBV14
CASSQIWGRGTEAFF
TGTGCCAGCAGCCAAATATGGGGTAGGGGCACTGAAGCTTTCTTT
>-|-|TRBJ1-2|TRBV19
CASNTGIFGYTF
TGTGCCAGCAACACAGGAATATTTGGCTACACCTTC
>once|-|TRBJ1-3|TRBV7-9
CANSPEISGNTIYF
TGTGCCAACTCTCCGGAGATCTCTGGAAACACCATATATTTT
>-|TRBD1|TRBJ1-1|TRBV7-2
CASSRHRGWTGGVMSEAFF
TGTGCCAGCAGCCGGCACAGGGGGTGGACAGGGGGGGTAATGAGTGAAGCTTTCTTT
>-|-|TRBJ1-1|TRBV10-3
CAIRRQVLNTEAFF
TGTGCCATCAGACGACAGGTGTTGAACACTGAAGCTTTCTTT
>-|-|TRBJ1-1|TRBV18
CASSLTGRTEAFF
TGTGCCAGCTCACTTACAGGTAGAACTGAAGCTTTCTTT
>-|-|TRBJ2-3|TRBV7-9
CASSLEGQLPTDTQYF
TGTGCCAGCAGCTTAGAAGGACAGCTCCCCACAGATACGCAGTATTTT
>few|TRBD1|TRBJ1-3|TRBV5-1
CASSSTPGQGGNTIYF
TGCGCCAGCAGCTCGACCCCGGGACAGGGTGGAAACACCATATATTTT
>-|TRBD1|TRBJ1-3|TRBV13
CASSSPYRGGNTIYF
TGTGCCAGCAGCTCCCCGTACAGGGGAGGAAACACCATATATTTT
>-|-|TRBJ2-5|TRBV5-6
CASSKDTEEQYF
TGTGCCAGCAGCAAGGACACTGAGGAGCAGTACTTC
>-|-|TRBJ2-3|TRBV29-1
CSVGVITDTQYF
TGCAGCGTAGGGGTGATCACAGATACGCAGTATTTT
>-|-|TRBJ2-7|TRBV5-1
CASSLSSEPNYEQYF
TGCGCCAGCAGCTTGTCTTCGGAGCCCAACTACGAGCAGTACTTC
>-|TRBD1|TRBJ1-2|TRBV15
CATSRAGGLYGYTF
TGTGCCACCAGCAGAGCAGGGGGACTCTATGGCTACACCTTC
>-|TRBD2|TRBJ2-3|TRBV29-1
CSVGGGTDTQYF
TGCAGCGTGGGGGGGGGAACAGATACGCAGTATTTT
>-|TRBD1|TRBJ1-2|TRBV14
CASSQDGTGGSYGYTF
TGTGCCAGCAGCCAAGATGGGACAGGGGGCTCCTATGGCTACACCTTC
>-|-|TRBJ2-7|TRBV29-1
CSVEQDRDYEQYF
TGCAGCGTTGAGCAGGACAGAGACTACGAGCAGTACTTC
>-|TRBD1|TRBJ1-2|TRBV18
CASSRTGSPRDYGYTF
TGTGCCAGCTCACGGACAGGTTCGCCGCGTGACTATGGCTACACCTTC
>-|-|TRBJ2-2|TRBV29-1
CSVDNRLTGELFF
TGCAGCGTTGATAACAGACTAACCGGGGAGCTGTTTTTT
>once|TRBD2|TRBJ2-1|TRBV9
CASSATSGLYNEQFF
TGTGCCAGCAGCGCGACTAGCGGACTATACAATGAGCAGTTCTTC
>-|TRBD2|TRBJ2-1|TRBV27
CASRTRAGGPSSAYNEQFF
TGTGCCAGCCGAACCCGAGCGGGAGGGCCTAGTTCCGCGTACAATGAGCAGTTCTTC
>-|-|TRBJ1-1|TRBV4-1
CASSQEGGGGTEAFF
TGCGCCAGCAGCCAAGAGGGGGGAGGGGGCACTGAAGCTTTCTTT
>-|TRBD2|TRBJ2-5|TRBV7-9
CASSLEAGVLPETQYF
TGTGCCAGCAGCTTAGAGGCGGGAGTGTTACCAGAGACCCAGTACTTC
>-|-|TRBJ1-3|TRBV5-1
CASSLGDSGNTIYF
TGCGCCAGCAGCTTGGGAGACTCTGGAAACACCATATATTTT
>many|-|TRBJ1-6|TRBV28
CASSLTDHSSPLHF
TGTGCCAGCAGTCTGACAGATCATTCTTCACCCCTCCACTTT
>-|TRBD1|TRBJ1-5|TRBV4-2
CASSGTDSNQPQHF
TGTGCCAGCAGCGGGACAGATAGCAATCAGCCCCAGCATTTT
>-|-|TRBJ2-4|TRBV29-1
CSATGQTLAKNIQYF
TGCAGCGCCACCGGACAGACCTTGGCCAAAAACATTCAGTACTTC
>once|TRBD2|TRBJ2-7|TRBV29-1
CSVRTSGSYEQYF
TGCAGCGTACGGACTAGCGGGAGCTACGAGCAGTACTTC
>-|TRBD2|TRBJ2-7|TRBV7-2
CASSLGGGTRYSEQYF
TGTGCCAGCAGCCTAGGGGGGGGGACTAGATATTCCGAGCAGTACTTC
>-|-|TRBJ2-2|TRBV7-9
CAGPVTGELFF
TGTGCCGGCCCTGTCACCGGGGAGCTGTTTTTT
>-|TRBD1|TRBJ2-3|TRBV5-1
CASARDRETDTQYF
TGCGCCAGCGCTAGGGACAGGGAGACAGATACGCAGTATTTT
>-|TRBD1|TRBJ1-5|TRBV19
CASSPTGTVSNQPQHF
TGTGCCAGTAGTCCCACCGGGACAGTTAGCAATCAGCCCCAGCATTTT
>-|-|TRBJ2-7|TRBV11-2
CASSLDRYEQYF
TGTGCCAGCAGCTTAGATCGGTACGAGCAGTACTTC
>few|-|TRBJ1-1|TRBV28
CASSKRGGGTEAFF
TGTGCCAGCAGTAAAAGGGGGGGAGGAACTGAAGCTTTCTTT
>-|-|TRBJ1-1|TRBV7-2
CASSSLMGRGEAFF
TGTGCCAGCAGCTCCTTGATGGGTCGGGGTGAAGCTTTCTTT
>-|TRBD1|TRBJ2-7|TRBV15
CATSNRQGFYEQYF
TGTGCCACCAGCAACCGACAGGGATTCTACGAGCAGTACTTC
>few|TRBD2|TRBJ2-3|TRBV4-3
CASSQALAGDTQYF
TGCGCCAGCAGCCAAGCACTAGCGGGAGATACGCAGTATTTT
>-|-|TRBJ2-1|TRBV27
CASSSGGLNEQFF
TGTGCCAGCAGTTCGGGTGGACTCAATGAGCAGTTCTTC
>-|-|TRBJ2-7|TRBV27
CASTASGAEGYEQYF
TGTGCCAGCACGGCTTCAGGGGCAGAGGGCTACGAGCAGTACTTC
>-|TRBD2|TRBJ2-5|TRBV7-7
CASSLGTNKETQYF
TGTGCTAGCAGCTTAGGGACTAATAAAGAGACCCAGTACTTC
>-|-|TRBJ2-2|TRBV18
CASSPEGRNTGELFF
TGTGCCAGCTCACCGGAGGGCCGGAACACCGGGGAGCTGTTTTTT
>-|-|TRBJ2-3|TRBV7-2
CASSWGEAGYSSSTDTQYF
TGTGCCAGCAGCTGGGGTGAAGCGGGCTATTCGTCTAGCACAGATACGCAGTATTTT
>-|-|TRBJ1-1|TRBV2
CASSPPGIRTEAFF
TGTGCCAGCAGCCCTCCAGGGATTCGGACTGAAGCTTTCTTT
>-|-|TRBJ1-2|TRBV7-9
CASSLWSGEGYGYTF
TGTGCCAGCAGCTTATGGTCAGGAGAGGGATATGGCTACACCTTC
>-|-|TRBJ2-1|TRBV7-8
CASSFRRGFEQFF
TGTGCCAGCAGCTTTAGAAGGGGTTTTGAGCAGTTCTTC
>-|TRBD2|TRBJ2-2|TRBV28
CASSPSPGGGGGELFF
TGTGCCAGCAGTCCCTCCCCGGGGGGAGGAGGCGGGGAGCTGTTTTTT
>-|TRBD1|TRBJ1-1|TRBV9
CASSFGQVNTEAFF
TGTGCCAGCAGCTTCGGACAGGTAAACACTGAAGCTTTCTTT